These T cell receptor beta chains were read from a single sample in a study of cytomegalovirus exposure and HLA in healthy donors. TCRdb's table, derived via immunoSEQ multiplex PCR, lists solely in-frame clones and lacks some. This table holds under 130,000 clones, 13% to 15% found once. Sample: PBMCs. These receptors were collected from a female donor in good health and CMV-seronegative. The CDR3 runs from the conserved cysteine through the conserved F or W. Fields, in order: D gene, V gene, J gene, clone size, CDR3 protein, CDR3 DNA. A D gene is named only where the DNA matches it firmly. Clone size is stated in some rows and not others, as once, few, many or a class when expanded.

D: .; V: TRBV4-2; J: TRBJ1-1; size: .; CDR3: CASSQTDSTEAFF; DNA: TGTGCCAGCAGCCAGACGGACAGCACTGAAGCTTTCTTT
D: TRBD1; V: TRBV15; J: TRBJ2-6; size: .; CDR3: CATSRDRDGANVLTF; DNA: TGTGCCACCAGCAGGGACAGGGATGGGGCCAACGTCCTGACTTTC
D: .; V: TRBV29-1; J: TRBJ2-7; size: .; CDR3: CSVAELGHEQYF; DNA: TGCAGCGTTGCGGAACTAGGCCACGAGCAGTACTTC
D: .; V: TRBV4-3; J: TRBJ2-2; size: few; CDR3: CASSQAVGDTGELFF; DNA: TGCGCCAGCAGCCAAGCGGTCGGGGACACCGGGGAGCTGTTTTTT
D: .; V: TRBV7-9; J: TRBJ2-3; size: .; CDR3: CASSLEAGTQYF; DNA: TGTGCCAGCAGCTTAGAGGCGGGAACGCAGTATTTT
D: .; V: TRBV18; J: TRBJ2-5; size: few; CDR3: CASSPRAETQYF; DNA: TGTGCCAGCTCACCGCGGGCAGAGACCCAGTACTTC
D: .; V: TRBV9; J: TRBJ1-5; size: .; CDR3: CASSQGQSGQPQHF; DNA: TGTGCCAGCTCACAGGGCCAAAGCGGTCAGCCCCAGCATTTT
D: .; V: TRBV30; J: TRBJ1-5; size: few; CDR3: CAWSVQSGPQPQHF; DNA: TGTGCCTGGAGTGTACAGTCAGGGCCTCAGCCCCAGCATTTT
D: TRBD1; V: TRBV9; J: TRBJ1-1; size: .; CDR3: CASSSGTGGEAFF; DNA: TGTGCCAGCAGCTCGGGGACAGGGGGTGAAGCTTTCTTT
D: .; V: TRBV11-3; J: TRBJ2-5; size: few; CDR3: CASSLGGVETQYF; DNA: TGTGCCAGCAGCTTAGGGGGAGTGGAGACCCAGTACTTC
D: TRBD1; V: TRBV2; J: TRBJ1-2; size: .; CDR3: CASSVDRGQGYTF; DNA: TGTGCCAGCAGCGTCGACAGGGGGCAAGGCTACACCTTC
D: TRBD2; V: TRBV7-2; J: TRBJ2-3; size: few; CDR3: CASSHSGDTDTQYF; DNA: TGTGCCAGCAGCCATAGCGGGGATACAGATACGCAGTATTTT
D: .; V: TRBV7-7; J: TRBJ2-1; size: few; CDR3: CASSLGLDNEQFF; DNA: TGTGCTAGCAGCCTAGGTCTAGACAATGAGCAGTTCTTC
D: TRBD2; V: TRBV29-1; J: TRBJ2-1; size: .; CDR3: CSSGGVYNEQFF; DNA: TGCTCGAGCGGGGGGGTCTACAATGAGCAGTTCTTC
D: .; V: TRBV6-5; J: TRBJ2-7; size: once; CDR3: CASSRQLSYEQYF; DNA: TGTGCCAGCAGTCGACAGCTCTCCTACGAGCAGTACTTC
D: .; V: TRBV19; J: TRBJ2-3; size: few; CDR3: CASSIRGGDTDTQYF; DNA: TGTGCCAGTAGTATAAGGGGTGGGGACACAGATACGCAGTATTTT
D: TRBD1; V: TRBV5-4; J: TRBJ1-4; size: few; CDR3: CASSIDRDEKLFF; DNA: TGTGCCAGCAGCATCGACAGGGATGAAAAACTGTTTTTT
D: TRBD1; V: TRBV11-2; J: TRBJ2-1; size: .; CDR3: CASSLGTGVNEQFF; DNA: TGTGCCAGCAGCTTAGGGACAGGGGTAAATGAGCAGTTCTTC
D: TRBD2; V: TRBV9; J: TRBJ2-4; size: .; CDR3: CASSGGAGGAVQYF; DNA: TGTGCCAGCAGCGGCGGAGCGGGGGGCGCGGTTCAGTACTTC
D: TRBD2; V: TRBV25-1; J: TRBJ2-1; size: .; CDR3: CASSGMSGTKYNEQFF; DNA: TGTGCCAGCAGTGGAATGAGCGGGACCAAATACAATGAGCAGTTCTTC
D: .; V: TRBV6-5; J: TRBJ2-7; size: .; CDR3: CASKTEYEQYF; DNA: TGTGCCAGTAAGACAGAGTACGAGCAGTACTTC
D: .; V: TRBV6-6; J: TRBJ2-1; size: .; CDR3: CASSYTEGLNNEQFF; DNA: TGTGCCAGCAGTTACACGGAGGGCCTGAACAATGAGCAGTTCTTC
D: TRBD2; V: TRBV7-2; J: TRBJ2-1; size: .; CDR3: CASSSGLAGVNEQFF; DNA: TGTGCCAGCAGCTCGGGACTAGCGGGGGTCAATGAGCAGTTCTTC
D: .; V: TRBV27; J: TRBJ2-5; size: few; CDR3: CASTPPGGETQYF; DNA: TGTGCCAGCACCCCCCCGGGCGGGGAGACCCAGTACTTC
D: TRBD1; V: TRBV7-6; J: TRBJ1-1; size: few; CDR3: CASSPPTTGSDTEAFF; DNA: TGTGCCAGCAGCCCACCAACGACAGGGTCGGACACTGAAGCTTTCTTT
D: .; V: TRBV2; J: TRBJ1-5; size: .; CDR3: CASQEGYSNQPQHF; DNA: TGTGCCAGCCAGGAGGGTTATAGCAATCAGCCCCAGCATTTT
D: TRBD2; V: TRBV6-5; J: TRBJ2-7; size: few; CDR3: CASSTVAGAPYEQYF; DNA: TGTGCCAGCAGTACCGTCGCGGGAGCTCCCTACGAGCAGTACTTC
D: .; V: TRBV19; J: TRBJ1-2; size: .; CDR3: CASSETANYGYTF; DNA: TGTGCCAGTAGCGAGACAGCAAACTATGGCTACACCTTC
D: .; V: TRBV15; J: TRBJ1-2; size: few; CDR3: CATSREAGGVYGYTF; DNA: TGTGCCACCAGCAGAGAGGCGGGGGGGGTCTATGGCTACACCTTC
D: TRBD2; V: TRBV9; J: TRBJ2-1; size: .; CDR3: CASSAGNSGSRYNEQFF; DNA: TGTGCCAGCAGCGCGGGGAATAGCGGGAGTCGGTACAATGAGCAGTTCTTC
D: TRBD1; V: TRBV29-1; J: TRBJ1-1; size: .; CDR3: CSVDRTGDTEAFF; DNA: TGCAGCGTTGACCGGACAGGGGACACTGAAGCTTTCTTT
D: .; V: TRBV20-1; J: TRBJ2-3; size: .; CDR3: CSAPSTDTQYF; DNA: TGCAGTGCTCCTAGCACAGATACGCAGTATTTT
D: TRBD1; V: TRBV6-6; J: TRBJ1-1; size: few; CDR3: CASSREGQGRTEAFF; DNA: TGTGCCAGCAGTAGAGAGGGACAGGGGAGGACTGAAGCTTTCTTT
D: TRBD1; V: TRBV19; J: TRBJ1-5; size: .; CDR3: CASSKEPGTGNQPQHF; DNA: TGTGCCAGTAGTAAAGAACCAGGGACAGGAAATCAGCCCCAGCATTTT
D: TRBD2; V: TRBV4-3; J: TRBJ2-3; size: .; CDR3: CASSQLGSTAGEWADTQYF; DNA: TGCGCCAGCAGCCAACTCGGGTCAACAGCGGGGGAGTGGGCAGATACGCAGTATTTT